These 9 T cell receptor beta chains were all obtained from the same sample, sequenced in a study of CD8+CD57+ T cells in acquired aplastic anemia. Genomic DNA served as template for TCR beta VDJ and CDR3 profiling. MiXCR was run by TCRdb on the reads, yielding one entry per CDR3 protein. Of some 120,000 distinct CDR3 sequences in the sample, around 48% were seen once. Sequencing was carried out using sorted CD4+, CD8+, or CD8+CD57+ T cells (not recorded which) from PBMCs. These receptors were obtained from a human donor in good health, serving as a control.

This clonotype was observed at least ten times. CDR3 in amino acids: CASTSTGPANYGYTF. DNA of the CDR3: TGTGCCAGCACATCGACAGGGCCTGCTAACTATGGCTACACCTTC. The rearrangement links TRBV6-5 to TRBJ1-2; 7 bases agree with TRBD1. Germline V gives CDR1 MNHEY, CDR2 SVGAGI. The CDR3 runs to 15 residues. With 7 bases clipped from V and 0 bases from J, the junction kept 8 bases outside the gene matches.

The rearrangement links TRBV25-1 to TRBJ2-7; either TRBD1 or TRBD2 may supply D (5 bases each). Per the germline V gene, CDR1 is MGHDK and CDR2 is SYGVNS. V dropped 5 bases and J dropped 2 bases, with 13 bases sitting between them. The CDR3 covers 14 residues. The CDR3 DNA reads as TGTGCCAGCAGTTACTCGGGACCGACCTACGAGCAGTACTTC. The encoded protein is CASSYSGPTYEQYF.

This clonotype was counted at least ten times. The V call is TRBV20-1, the J call TRBJ2-5; D possibly corresponds to TRBD1 (5 bases). This CDR3 spans 14 amino acids. Germline CDR1 and CDR2: DFQATT and SNEGSKA (reference sequence). V was pared by 0 bases and J by 2 bases, with 10 bases between. This CDR3 reads CSARDQGTQETQYF. CDR3 DNA sequence: TGCAGTGCTAGAGATCAGGGCACACAAGAGACCCAGTACTTC.

V is TRBV7-9 and J is TRBJ2-3; D is unresolved. The CDR3 contains 13 residues. The germline V gene has CDR1 SEHNR and CDR2 FQNEAQ (reference sequence). Between the trimmed V and J ends, which lost 3 bases and 8 bases, there was a span of 12 bases. This chain's CDR3 is CASSLAARATQYF. The CDR3 bases are TGTGCCAGCAGCTTGGCTGCGCGAGCTACGCAGTATTTT.

This sequence joins TRBV7-8 and TRBJ1-5, with D possibly TRBD1 on 5 matching bases. The CDR3 sequence is 15 residues long. Per the germline V gene, CDR1 is SGHVS and CDR2 is FQNEAQ. V lost 4 bases and J 2 bases, leaving 12 bases between the germline ends. Here the CDR3 DNA reads TGTGCCAGCAGCTCTATGGGGGTCGGCAATCAGCCCCAGCATTTT. Protein sequence: CASSSMGVGNQPQHF.

This clonotype has ten or more counts. The chain combines TRBV11-3 with TRBJ2-1, with 7 bases identical to TRBD1. J lost 5 bases, V lost 4 bases, and 5 bases had no gene match. The CDR3 is 14 amino acids. Germline assignment: CDR1 SGHNT and CDR2 YENEEA. The CDR3 sequence is CASSSDRDNNEQFF. The CDR3 DNA reads TGTGCCAGCAGCTCTGACAGGGACAACAATGAGCAGTTCTTC.

A remark on this clonotype: A single base separates this from a much larger clone, so it may be a read error. This rearrangement joins TRBV6-1 to TRBJ1-1, with a weak D call TRBD1 (5 bases). The CDR3 spans 14 residues. The V gene's germline CDR1 is MNHNS and CDR2 SASEGT. CDR3 loop: CAGSQNRGRTEAFF. In DNA, the CDR3 is TGTGCCGGCAGTCAGAATCGGGGGAGAACTGAAGCTTTCTTT.

This clonotype was seen many times. The J gene is TRBJ1-2, the V gene TRBV12-3 or TRBV12-4; 7 bases map to TRBD1. This CDR3 is built from 13 residues. The J segment lost 7 bases and the V segment lost 5 bases, leaving 7 bases of the junction unmatched. DNA of the CDR3: TGTGCCAGCAGTCGGACAGGTGTTGGTGGCTACACCTTC. Encoded protein: CASSRTGVGGYTF.

Concerning this clonotype: Since the CDR3 does not end with the conserved phenylalanine or tryptophan, this likely comes from a read error. J is TRBJ2-7 and V is TRBV10-2; 13 bases align to TRBD2. Germline CDR1 reads WSHSY; CDR2 reads SAAADI. V shed 6 bases, J shed 3 bases, and the junction held 5 bases outside the gene matches. The CDR3 sequence is 15 residues long. The CDR3 DNA is TGCGCCAGCAGCTTGGGGACTAGCGGGGTCTACGAGCAGTACCTC. Translating gives CASSLGTSGVYEQYL.